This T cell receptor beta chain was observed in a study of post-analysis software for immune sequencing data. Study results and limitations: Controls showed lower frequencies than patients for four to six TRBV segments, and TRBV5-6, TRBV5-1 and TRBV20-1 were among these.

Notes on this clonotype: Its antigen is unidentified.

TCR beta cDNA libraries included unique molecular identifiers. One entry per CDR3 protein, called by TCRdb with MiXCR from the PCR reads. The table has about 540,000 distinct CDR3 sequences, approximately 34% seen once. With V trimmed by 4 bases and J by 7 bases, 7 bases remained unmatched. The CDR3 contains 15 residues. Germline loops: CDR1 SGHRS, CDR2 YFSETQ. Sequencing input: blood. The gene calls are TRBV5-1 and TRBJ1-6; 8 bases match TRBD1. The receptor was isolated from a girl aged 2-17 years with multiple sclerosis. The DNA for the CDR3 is TGCGCCAGCAGCCTTCCGACAGGGGCGAATTCACCCCTCCACTTT. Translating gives CASSLPTGANSPLHF.